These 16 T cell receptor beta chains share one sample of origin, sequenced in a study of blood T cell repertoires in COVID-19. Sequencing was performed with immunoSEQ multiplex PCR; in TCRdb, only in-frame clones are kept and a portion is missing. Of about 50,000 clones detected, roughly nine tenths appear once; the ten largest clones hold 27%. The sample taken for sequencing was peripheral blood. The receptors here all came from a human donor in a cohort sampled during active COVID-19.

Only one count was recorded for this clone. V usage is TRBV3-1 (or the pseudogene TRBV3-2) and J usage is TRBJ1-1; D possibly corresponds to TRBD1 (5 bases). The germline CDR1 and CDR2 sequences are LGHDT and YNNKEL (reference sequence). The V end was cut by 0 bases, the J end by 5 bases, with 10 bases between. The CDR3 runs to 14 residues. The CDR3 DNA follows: TGTGCCAGCAGCCAAGAAAGGGCAGGGACTGAAGCTTTCTTT. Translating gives CASSQERAGTEAFF.

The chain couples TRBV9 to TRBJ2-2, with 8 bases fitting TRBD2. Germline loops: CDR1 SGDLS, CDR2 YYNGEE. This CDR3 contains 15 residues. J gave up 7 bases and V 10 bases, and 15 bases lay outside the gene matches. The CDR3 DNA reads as TGTGCCCGGGGGGCGGGCGGGGGGCCTAGCGGGGAGCTGTTTTTT. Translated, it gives CARGAGGGPSGELFF.

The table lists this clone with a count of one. The CDR3 here is CASSLASGVYNEQFF. The CDR3 bases are TGTGCCAGCAGCTTGGCTAGCGGTGTCTACAATGAGCAGTTCTTC. The chain joins TRBV5-4 to TRBJ2-1, with TRBD2 matching 7 bases. V gave up 0 bases and J gave up 3 bases; unmatched junction bases: 3. Germline V lookup: CDR1 SGHNT, CDR2 YYREEE (reference sequence). The CDR3 totals 15 residues.

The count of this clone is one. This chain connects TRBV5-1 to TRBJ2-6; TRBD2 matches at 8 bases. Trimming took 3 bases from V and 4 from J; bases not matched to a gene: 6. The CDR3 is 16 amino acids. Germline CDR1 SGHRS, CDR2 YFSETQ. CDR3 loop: CASSSVAGTGANVLTF. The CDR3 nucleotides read TGCGCCAGCAGCTCGGTAGCGGGAACGGGGGCCAACGTCCTGACTTTC. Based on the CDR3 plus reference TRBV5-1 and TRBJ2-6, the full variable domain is KAGVTQTPRYLIKTRGQQVTLSCSPISGHRSVSWYQQTPGQGLQFLFEYFSETQRNKGNFPGRFSGRQFSNSRSEMNVSTLELGDSALYLCASSSVAGTGANVLTFGAGSRLTVL.

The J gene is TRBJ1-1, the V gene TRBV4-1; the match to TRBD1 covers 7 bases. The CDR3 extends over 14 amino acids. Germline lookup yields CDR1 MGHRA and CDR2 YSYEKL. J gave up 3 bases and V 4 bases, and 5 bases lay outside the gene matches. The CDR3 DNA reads TGCGCCAGCAGCCGAGGGGGCGGGGACACTGAAGCTTTCTTT. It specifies CASSRGGGDTEAFF.

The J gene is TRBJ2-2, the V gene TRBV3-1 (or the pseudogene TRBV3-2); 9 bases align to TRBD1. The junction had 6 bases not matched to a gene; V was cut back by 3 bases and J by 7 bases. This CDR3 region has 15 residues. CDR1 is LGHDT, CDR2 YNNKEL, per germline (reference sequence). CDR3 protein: CASSHGRTGVGELFF. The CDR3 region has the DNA TGTGCCAGCAGCCACGGCCGGACAGGGGTCGGGGAGCTGTTTTTT.

CDR3 sequence reads: CASRDRGYGYTF. The CDR3 DNA reads TGTGCCAGCAGGGACCGGGGCTATGGCTACACCTTC. The chain recombines TRBV28 with TRBJ1-2; the D is unclear. V was shortened by 6 bases and J by 4 bases, with 9 bases between the two germline ends. Germline V gene lookup returns CDR1 MDHEN and CDR2 SYDVKM. CDR3 size: 12 residues.

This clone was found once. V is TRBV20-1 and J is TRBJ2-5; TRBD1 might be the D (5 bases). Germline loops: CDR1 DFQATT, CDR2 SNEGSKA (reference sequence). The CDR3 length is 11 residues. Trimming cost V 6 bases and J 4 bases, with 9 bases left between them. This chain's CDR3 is CSARQGETQYF. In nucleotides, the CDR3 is TGCAGTGCCCGCCAGGGAGAGACCCAGTACTTC.

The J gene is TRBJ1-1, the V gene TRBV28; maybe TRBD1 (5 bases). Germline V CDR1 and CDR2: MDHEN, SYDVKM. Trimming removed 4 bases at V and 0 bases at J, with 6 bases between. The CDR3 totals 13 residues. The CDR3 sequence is CASSWGVNTEAFF. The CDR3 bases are TGTGCCAGCAGTTGGGGGGTGAACACTGAAGCTTTCTTT.

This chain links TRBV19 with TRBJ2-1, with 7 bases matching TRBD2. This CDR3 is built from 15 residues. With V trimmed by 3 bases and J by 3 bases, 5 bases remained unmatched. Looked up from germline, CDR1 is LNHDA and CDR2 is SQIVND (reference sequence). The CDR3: CASSIGLGGYNEQFF. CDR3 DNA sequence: TGTGCCAGTAGTATTGGACTAGGTGGCTACAATGAGCAGTTCTTC.

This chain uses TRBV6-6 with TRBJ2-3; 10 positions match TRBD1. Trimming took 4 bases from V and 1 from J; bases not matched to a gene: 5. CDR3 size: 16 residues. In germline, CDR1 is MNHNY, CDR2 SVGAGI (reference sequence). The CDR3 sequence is CASSLGQGFGTDTQYF. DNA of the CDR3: TGTGCCAGCAGTTTGGGACAGGGGTTTGGCACAGATACGCAGTATTTT.

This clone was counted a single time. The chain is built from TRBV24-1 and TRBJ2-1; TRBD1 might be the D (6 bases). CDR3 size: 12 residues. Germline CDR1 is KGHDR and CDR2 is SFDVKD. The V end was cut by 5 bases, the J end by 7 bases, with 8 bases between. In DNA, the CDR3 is TGTGCCACCAGTGTAGGGGGAAATGAGCAGTTCTTC. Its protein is CATSVGGNEQFF.

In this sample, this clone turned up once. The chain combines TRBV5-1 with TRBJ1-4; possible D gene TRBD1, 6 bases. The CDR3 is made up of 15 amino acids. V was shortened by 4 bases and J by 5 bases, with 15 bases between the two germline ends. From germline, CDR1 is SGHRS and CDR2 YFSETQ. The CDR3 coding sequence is TGCGCCAGCAGCAAAGGACAGTTCACCAATGAAAAACTGTTTTTT. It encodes CASSKGQFTNEKLFF.

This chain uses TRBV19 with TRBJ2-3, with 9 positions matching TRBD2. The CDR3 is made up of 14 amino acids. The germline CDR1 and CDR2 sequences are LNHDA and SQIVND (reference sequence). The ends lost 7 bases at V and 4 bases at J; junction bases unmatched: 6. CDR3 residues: CASMRREGSDTQYF. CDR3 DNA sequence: TGTGCCAGTATGCGGCGGGAGGGTTCAGATACGCAGTATTTT.

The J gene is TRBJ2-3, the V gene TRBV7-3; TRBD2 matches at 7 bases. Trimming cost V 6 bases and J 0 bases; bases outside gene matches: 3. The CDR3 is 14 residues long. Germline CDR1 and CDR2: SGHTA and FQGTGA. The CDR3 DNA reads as TGTGCCAGCAGGTGGCGGGGGAGCACAGATACGCAGTATTTT. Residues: CASRWRGSTDTQYF.

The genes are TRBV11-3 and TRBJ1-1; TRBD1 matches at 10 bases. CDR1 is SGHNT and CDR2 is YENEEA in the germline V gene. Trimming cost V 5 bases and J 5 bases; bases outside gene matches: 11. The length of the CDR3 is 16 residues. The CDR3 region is CASSPKTRTGGTEAFF. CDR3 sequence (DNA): TGTGCCAGCAGCCCGAAGACTCGGACAGGGGGAACTGAAGCTTTCTTT.